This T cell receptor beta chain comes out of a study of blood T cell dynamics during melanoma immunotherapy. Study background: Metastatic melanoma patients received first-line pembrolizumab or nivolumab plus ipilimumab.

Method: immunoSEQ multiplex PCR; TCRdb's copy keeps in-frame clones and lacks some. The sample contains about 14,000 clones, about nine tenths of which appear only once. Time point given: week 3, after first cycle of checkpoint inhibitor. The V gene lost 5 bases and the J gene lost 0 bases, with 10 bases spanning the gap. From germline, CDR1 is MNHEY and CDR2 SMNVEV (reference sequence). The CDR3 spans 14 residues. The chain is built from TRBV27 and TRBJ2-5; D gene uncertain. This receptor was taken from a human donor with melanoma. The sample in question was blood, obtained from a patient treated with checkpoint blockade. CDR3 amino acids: CASSRGRYQETQYF. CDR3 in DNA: TGTGCCAGCAGTCGAGGAAGGTACCAAGAGACCCAGTACTTC.